Each of the 12 T cell receptor beta chains below was sequenced from the same sample in a study of cytomegalovirus exposure and HLA in healthy donors. PCR amplification relied on 60 Vbeta primers (plus 13 Jbeta primers). The repertoire was sequenced with immunoSEQ multiplex PCR; TCRdb's copy has only in-frame clones and lacks some. The sample has around 130,000 clones; 60% to 75% are singletons. The material sequenced was PBMCs. Every receptor here comes from a woman between 40 and 55 years old in good health and CMV-seropositive.

V is TRBV28 and J is TRBJ1-4; TRBD1 matches at 9 bases. V trimming: 6 bases; J trimming: 12 bases; junction bases outside the gene matches: 11. CDR3 length: 14 amino acids. Germline assignment: CDR1 MDHEN and CDR2 SYDVKM. In nucleotides, the CDR3 is TGTGCCAGCAGCCCCGGACAGGGGTGGAGTGAACTGTTTTTT. It codes for CASSPGQGWSELFF. The whole variable domain, filled in from reference TRBV28 and TRBJ1-4, reads DVKVTQSSRYLVKRTGEKVFLECVQDMDHENMFWYRQDPGLGLRLIYFSYDVKMKEKGDIPEGYSVSREKKERFSLILESASTNQTSMYLCASSPGQGWSELFFGSGTQLSVL.

This clone was counted only a few times. The rearrangement uses TRBV20-1 and TRBJ1-1, with a possible D match to TRBD1 (6 bases). The germline V gene encodes CDR1 DFQATT and CDR2 SNEGSKA (reference sequence). This CDR3 has 11 residues. Trimming removed 6 bases at V and 4 bases at J, with 9 bases between. CDR3 in DNA: TGCAGTGCAACAGGGATCACTGAAGCTTTCTTT. Amino acid sequence: CSATGITEAFF.

This chain joins TRBV19 and TRBJ2-5, with 9 positions matching TRBD1. The trim removed 5 bases at V and 5 bases at J, leaving 9 bases unmatched. Germline CDR1 LNHDA, CDR2 SQIVND (reference sequence). The CDR3 covers 15 residues. CDR3 coding DNA: TGTGCCAGTAGTTACCGGGACAGGGCGGGGGAGACCCAGTACTTC. Its translation: CASSYRDRAGETQYF.

This chain uses TRBV6-4 with TRBJ2-3; 10 bases match TRBD2. Germline CDR1 MRHNA, CDR2 SNTAGT. The junction had 1 base not matched to a gene; V was cut back by 0 bases and J by 4 bases. The CDR3 contains 15 residues. CDR3 nucleotides: TGTGCCAGCAGTGACTCTAGCGGGGGGCCAGATACGCAGTATTTT. It specifies CASSDSSGGPDTQYF.

This chain links TRBV6-5 with TRBJ2-7; 14 nucleotides line up with TRBD2. V lost 4 bases to trimming and J lost 4 bases; unmatched junction nucleotides: 3. Germline V gene lookup returns CDR1 MNHEY and CDR2 SVGAGI. The CDR3 contains 15 residues. The CDR3 DNA is TGTGCCAGCAGTTCGGGACTAGCGGGAGTTTACGAGCAGTACTTC. Translated: CASSSGLAGVYEQYF.

This chain joins TRBV7-2 and TRBJ1-4, with D possibly matching TRBD1 (5 bases). Germline V gives CDR1 SGHTA, CDR2 FQGNSA. V lost 6 bases, J lost 3 bases, and 8 bases lay in between. The CDR3 runs to 13 residues. The CDR3 loop reads CASRQASNEKLFF. The CDR3 DNA sequence: TGTGCCAGCAGACAGGCTTCTAATGAAAAACTGTTTTTT.

The chain uses TRBV12-5 and TRBJ2-5; 14 positions match TRBD2. The germline gives CDR1 LGHNT, CDR2 FRNRAP. Trimming took 7 bases from V and 4 from J; bases not matched to a gene: 11. This CDR3 comprises 17 residues. The CDR3 spells CASARGTSGRAGETQYF. In nucleotides, the CDR3 is TGTGCTAGTGCCCGAGGGACTAGCGGGAGAGCAGGAGAGACCCAGTACTTC.

The chain employs TRBV12-5 and TRBJ2-3, with TRBD2 as a possible D gene (5 bases). Trimming took off 3 bases at V and 0 bases at J, with 13 bases between the two ends. The CDR3 spans 16 residues. Germline V gene data show CDR1 as LGHNT and CDR2 as FRNRAP. In DNA form, the CDR3 reads TGTGCTAGTGGTTTCGGGCGGGTTGGTAGCACAGATACGCAGTATTTT. As protein: CASGFGRVGSTDTQYF.

The chain joins TRBV10-1 to TRBJ2-4; 8 positions agree with TRBD1. Germline lookup yields CDR1 WNHNN and CDR2 SYGVQD (reference sequence). The CDR3 is made up of 14 amino acids. The J segment lost 7 bases and the V segment lost 10 bases, leaving 12 bases of the junction unmatched. The CDR3 loop is CANPDRESQNIQYF. The CDR3 bases are TGCGCCAATCCGGACAGGGAAAGTCAGAACATTCAGTACTTC.

V is TRBV4-1 and J is TRBJ2-1, with a possible D match to TRBD2 (6 bases). Per germline, CDR1 MGHRA and CDR2 YSYEKL. V lost 4 bases to trimming and J lost 4 bases, with 11 bases between them. The CDR3 extends over 14 amino acids. The DNA for the CDR3 is TGCGCCAGCAGCCCGGAGGGCGCGTACAATGAGCAGTTCTTC. It is translated as CASSPEGAYNEQFF.

The chain employs TRBV4-3 and TRBJ1-1; unclear D gene. V gave up 4 bases and J gave up 8 bases, with 8 bases separating them. The CDR3 totals 11 residues. Germline V gene sequence: CDR1 LGHNA, CDR2 YSLEER. As DNA, the CDR3 is TGCGCCAGCAGCCGCGGTAACGAAGCTTTCTTT. It yields the protein CASSRGNEAFF.

The chain uses TRBV4-3 and TRBJ2-1, with TRBD2 matching 9 bases. V gave up 0 bases and J gave up 5 bases; unmatched junction bases: 11. Germline V lookup: CDR1 LGHNA, CDR2 YSLEER. The length of the CDR3 is 18 residues. CDR3 in amino acids: CASSQDGPPSGIDNEQFF. The CDR3 bases are TGCGCCAGCAGCCAAGATGGTCCGCCTAGCGGGATAGACAATGAGCAGTTCTTC.